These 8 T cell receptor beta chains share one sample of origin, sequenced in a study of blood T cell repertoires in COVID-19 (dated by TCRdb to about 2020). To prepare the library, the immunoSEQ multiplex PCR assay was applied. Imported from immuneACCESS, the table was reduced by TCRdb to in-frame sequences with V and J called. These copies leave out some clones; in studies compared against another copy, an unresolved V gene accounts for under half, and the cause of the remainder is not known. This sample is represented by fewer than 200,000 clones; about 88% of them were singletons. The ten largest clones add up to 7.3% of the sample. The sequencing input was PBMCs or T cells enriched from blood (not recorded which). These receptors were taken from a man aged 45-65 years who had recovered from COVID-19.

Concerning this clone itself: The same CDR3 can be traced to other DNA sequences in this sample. The CDR3 DNA follows: TGTGCCAGCAGCGTAGGGTCGGGAAATCAGCCCCAGCATTTT. Translating gives CASSVGSGNQPQHF. The rearrangement joins TRBV9 to TRBJ1-5; D call uncertain. This CDR3 comprises 14 residues. Germline lookup yields CDR1 SGDLS and CDR2 YYNGEE. The V end lost 0 bases, the J end lost 4 bases, and 8 bases lay between the germline ends.

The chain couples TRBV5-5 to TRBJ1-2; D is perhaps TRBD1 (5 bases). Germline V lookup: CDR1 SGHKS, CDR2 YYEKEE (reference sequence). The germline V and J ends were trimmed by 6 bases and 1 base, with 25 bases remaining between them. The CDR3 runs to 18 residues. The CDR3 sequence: CASTDRGGAKASNYGYTF. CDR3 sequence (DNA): TGTGCCAGCACCGACCGGGGCGGGGCCAAAGCAAGTAACTATGGCTACACCTTC.

The chain's CDR3 is CASSLADRGVTEAFF. The CDR3, as DNA: TGTGCCAGCAGCTTAGCGGACAGGGGGGTCACTGAAGCTTTCTTT. This rearrangement joins TRBV7-2 to TRBJ1-1; TRBD1 matches 10 bases. J lost 4 bases, V lost 0 bases, and 2 bases had no gene match. The CDR3 contains 15 residues. Germline-derived CDR1 and CDR2 are SGHTA and FQGNSA.

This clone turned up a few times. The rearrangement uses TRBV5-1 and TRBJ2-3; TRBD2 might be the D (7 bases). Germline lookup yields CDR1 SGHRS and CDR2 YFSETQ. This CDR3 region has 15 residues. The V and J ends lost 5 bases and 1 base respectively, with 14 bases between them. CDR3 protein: CASRPTGGRTDTQYF. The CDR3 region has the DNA TGCGCCAGCAGACCTACGGGGGGCCGCACAGATACGCAGTATTTT.

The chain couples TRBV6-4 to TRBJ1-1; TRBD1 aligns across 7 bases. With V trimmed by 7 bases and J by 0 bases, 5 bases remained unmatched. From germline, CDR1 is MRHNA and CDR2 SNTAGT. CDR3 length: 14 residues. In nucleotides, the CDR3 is TGTGCCAGCAAGGGACAGCCGATGAACACTGAAGCTTTCTTT. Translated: CASKGQPMNTEAFF.

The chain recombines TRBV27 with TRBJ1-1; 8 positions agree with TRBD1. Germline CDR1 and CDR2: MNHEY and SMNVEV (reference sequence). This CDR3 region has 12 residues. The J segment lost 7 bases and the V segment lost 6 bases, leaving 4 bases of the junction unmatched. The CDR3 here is CASSAGGGEAFF. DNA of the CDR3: TGTGCCAGCAGCGCAGGGGGCGGTGAAGCTTTCTTT.

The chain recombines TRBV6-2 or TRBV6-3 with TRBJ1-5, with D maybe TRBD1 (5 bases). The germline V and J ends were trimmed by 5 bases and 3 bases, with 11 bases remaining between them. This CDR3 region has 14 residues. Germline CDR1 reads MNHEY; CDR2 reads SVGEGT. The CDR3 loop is CASSLAGVNQPQHF. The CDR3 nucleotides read TGTGCCAGCAGTCTTGCGGGGGTCAATCAGCCCCAGCATTTT.

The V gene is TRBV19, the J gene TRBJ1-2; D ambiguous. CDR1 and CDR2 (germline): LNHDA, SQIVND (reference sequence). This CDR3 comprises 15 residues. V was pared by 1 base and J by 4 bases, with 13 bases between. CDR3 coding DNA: TGTGCCAGTAGTATAGGTTGGGGAGTGGGCTATGGCTACACCTTC. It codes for CASSIGWGVGYGYTF.